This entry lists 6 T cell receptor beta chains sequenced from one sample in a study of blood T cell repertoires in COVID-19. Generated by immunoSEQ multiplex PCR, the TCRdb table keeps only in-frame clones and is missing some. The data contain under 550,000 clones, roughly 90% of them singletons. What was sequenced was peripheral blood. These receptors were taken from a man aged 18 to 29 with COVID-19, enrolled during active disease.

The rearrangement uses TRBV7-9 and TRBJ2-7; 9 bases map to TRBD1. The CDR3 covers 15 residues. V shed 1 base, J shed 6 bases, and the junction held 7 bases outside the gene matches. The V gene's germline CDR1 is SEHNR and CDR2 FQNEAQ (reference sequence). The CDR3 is CASSLVGTGRAEQYF. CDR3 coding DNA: TGTGCCAGCAGCTTAGTGGGGACAGGGAGAGCCGAGCAGTACTTC.

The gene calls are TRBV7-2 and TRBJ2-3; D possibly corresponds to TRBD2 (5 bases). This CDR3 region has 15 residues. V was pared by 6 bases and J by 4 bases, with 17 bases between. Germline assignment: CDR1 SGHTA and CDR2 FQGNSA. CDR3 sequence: CASSSSSNSADTQYF. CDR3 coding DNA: TGTGCCAGCAGTTCGTCTAGCAACTCGGCAGATACGCAGTATTTT.

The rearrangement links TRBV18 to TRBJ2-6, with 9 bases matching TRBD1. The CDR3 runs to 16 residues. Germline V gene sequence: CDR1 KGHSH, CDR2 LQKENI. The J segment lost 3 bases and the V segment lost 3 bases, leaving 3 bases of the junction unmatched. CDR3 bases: TGTGCCAGCTCACCTACAGGGGGCTTTGGGGCCAACGTCCTGACTTTC. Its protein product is CASSPTGGFGANVLTF.

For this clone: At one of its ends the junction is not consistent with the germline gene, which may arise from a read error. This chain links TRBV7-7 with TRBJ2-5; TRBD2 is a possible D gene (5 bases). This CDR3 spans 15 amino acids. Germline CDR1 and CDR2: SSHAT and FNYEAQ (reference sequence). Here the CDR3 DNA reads TGTGCTAGCAGCTTAGACCCCGGAGGTGGGGAGACCCAGTACTTC. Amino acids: CASSLDPGGGETQYF.

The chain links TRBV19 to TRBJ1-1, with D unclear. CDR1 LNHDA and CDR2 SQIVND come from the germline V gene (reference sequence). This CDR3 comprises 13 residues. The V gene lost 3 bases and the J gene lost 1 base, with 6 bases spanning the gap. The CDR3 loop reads CASSIYRNTEAFF. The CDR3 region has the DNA TGTGCCAGTAGTATCTACCGGAACACTGAAGCTTTCTTT.

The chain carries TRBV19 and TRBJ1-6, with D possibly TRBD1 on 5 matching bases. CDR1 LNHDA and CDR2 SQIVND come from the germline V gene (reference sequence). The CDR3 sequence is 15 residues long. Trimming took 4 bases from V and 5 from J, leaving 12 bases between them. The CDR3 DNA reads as TGTGCCAGTAGTACTTGGGGCGCGAATAATTCACCCCTCCACTTT. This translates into CASSTWGANNSPLHF.